This T cell receptor beta chain is from a study of cytomegalovirus exposure and HLA in healthy donors. About the research overall: One earlier analysis, a look at 180 million or so T cells, found some 120 million unique TCR beta sequences. General study points: TRBV6-2, TRBV6-3 and other indistinguishable V segments were excluded. In a later analysis, V- and J-gene trimming of beta chains associated with a DCLRE1C missense variant, replicated independently.

The ends were cut back, 2 bases at V and 3 bases at J, with 7 bases in the middle. This CDR3 is built from 13 residues. In germline, CDR1 is SGHVS, CDR2 FQNEAQ. The PCR used 60 Vbeta and 13 Jbeta primers. TCRdb's table, derived via immunoSEQ multiplex PCR, lists solely in-frame clones and lacks some. The sample lists tens of thousands of clones, approximately 81% occurring once. Remarks on this clone: The target antigen is unknown.

The genes are TRBV7-8 and TRBJ1-2; weak D call: TRBD1 (6 bases). The receptor's source is a woman aged 25-40 years in good health and CMV-seronegative. The sample consisted of PBMCs. CDR3 in amino acids: CASSLRGYYGYTF. The CDR3 nucleotides read TGTGCCAGCAGCTTAAGGGGGTACTATGGCTACACCTTC.